The 17 T cell receptor beta chains presented below share a single source sample, sequenced in a study of T cell responses to AZD1222 COVID-19 vaccine. Produced via immunoSEQ multiplex PCR; TCRdb's table is partial and in-frame only. The table has tens of thousands of clones, around 83% seen once. Sequencing used peripheral blood, obtained on day 0 of AZD1222 vaccination. Receptor source: an adult in good health.

This clone has a handful of counts. The chain carries TRBV30 and TRBJ1-2; D is ambiguous. V was clipped by 2 bases and J by 3 bases, with 7 bases between them. CDR3 length: 12 residues. CDR1 and CDR2 from the germline V gene are GTSNPN and SVGIG (reference sequence). CDR3 in amino acids: CAWSPLYYGYTF. Here the CDR3 DNA reads TGTGCCTGGAGTCCCCTGTACTATGGCTACACCTTC.

The chain uses TRBV19 and TRBJ1-5; D call uncertain. This CDR3 region has 15 residues. Germline CDR1 reads LNHDA; CDR2 reads SQIVND (reference sequence). V lost 3 bases and J lost 5, with 14 bases in between. This CDR3 is CASSMDGPAYQPQHF. The CDR3 coding sequence is TGTGCCAGTAGTATGGACGGGCCAGCCTATCAGCCCCAGCATTTT.

The CDR3 nucleotides read TGTGCCAGCAGACCTAGCGTATACACCGGGGAGCTGTTTTTT. Translating it yields CASRPSVYTGELFF. The chain links TRBV6-5 to TRBJ2-2, with a possible D match to TRBD2 (6 bases). This CDR3 region has 14 residues. CDR1 is MNHEY and CDR2 is SVGAGI in the germline V gene. Trimming stripped 6 bases from V and 3 bases from J, with 11 bases between.

This chain links TRBV9 with TRBJ1-2; 7 positions agree with TRBD1. Germline V gene sequence: CDR1 SGDLS, CDR2 YYNGEE. V lost 3 bases, J lost 4 bases, and 9 bases stayed unmatched. The CDR3 contains 15 residues. Written as DNA, the CDR3 is TGTGCCAGCAGCGAGTCCCTCGGGACAGCCTATGGCTACACCTTC. It translates to CASSESLGTAYGYTF.

This clone was counted between two and nine times. The chain recombines TRBV19 with TRBJ2-3; 9 bases agree with TRBD1. The ends lost 7 bases at V and 4 bases at J; junction bases unmatched: 9. This CDR3 region has 15 residues. Germline V CDR1 and CDR2: LNHDA, SQIVND (reference sequence). CDR3 in DNA: TGTGCCAGTAAGGCGACAGGGGGAAGCGCAGATACGCAGTATTTT. It is translated as CASKATGGSADTQYF.

V usage is TRBV6-5 and J usage is TRBJ1-1; no definite D call. The CDR3 extends over 14 amino acids. V was trimmed by 0 bases and J by 1 base, leaving 6 bases between them. Germline CDR1 MNHEY, CDR2 SVGAGI. The CDR3 DNA follows: TGTGCCAGCAGTTACTCGCCTGCGAACACTGAAGCTTTCTTT. It encodes CASSYSPANTEAFF.

This clone appeared a few times. The V gene is TRBV10-1, the J gene TRBJ2-7, with TRBD2 identical over 7 bases. CDR1 and CDR2 (germline): WNHNN, SYGVQD (reference sequence). The trim removed 3 bases at V and 5 bases at J, leaving 7 bases unmatched. CDR3 size: 14 residues. This chain's CDR3 is CASSDYGGVDEQYF. In nucleotides, the CDR3 is TGCGCCAGCAGTGATTATGGGGGGGTGGACGAGCAGTACTTC.

The chain recombines TRBV24-1 with TRBJ2-5; 9 nucleotides agree with TRBD1. Germline V lookup: CDR1 KGHDR, CDR2 SFDVKD. CDR3 length: 18 amino acids. V lost 3 bases, J lost 2 bases, and 12 bases stayed unmatched. CDR3 sequence: CATSDPRDRVLGQETQYF. DNA of the CDR3: TGTGCCACCAGTGATCCCCGGGACAGGGTGTTAGGTCAAGAGACCCAGTACTTC.

The V call is TRBV5-4, the J call TRBJ2-5, with D perhaps matching TRBD2 (7 bases). Germline V gene data show CDR1 as SGHNT and CDR2 as YYREEE (reference sequence). CDR3 length: 15 amino acids. Trimming stripped 5 bases from V and 2 bases from J, with 16 bases between. Here the CDR3 DNA reads TGTGCCAGCAGGTATGGGGGGGCCGGACAAGAGACCCAGTACTTC. This codes for CASRYGGAGQETQYF.

This chain uses TRBV9 with TRBJ1-3; perhaps TRBD1 as D (5 bases). This CDR3 comprises 14 residues. The ends were cut back, 3 bases at V and 3 bases at J, with 10 bases in the middle. Germline CDR1 is SGDLS and CDR2 is YYNGEE. The CDR3 is CASSARQFGNTIYF. The CDR3 DNA sequence: TGTGCCAGCAGCGCCCGACAGTTTGGAAACACCATATATTTT.

The chain joins TRBV12-3 or TRBV12-4 to TRBJ1-2; TRBD1 agrees at 8 bases. Unmatched junction bases numbered 6, after V lost 8 bases and J lost 4 bases. The length of the CDR3 is 13 residues. The CDR3 coding sequence is TGTGCCAGCGGGACTACAGGGGGCTATGGCTACACCTTC. Residues: CASGTTGGYGYTF.

The chain uses TRBV9 and TRBJ1-6, with 9 nucleotides matching TRBD1. V lost 0 bases to trimming and J lost 6 bases; unmatched junction nucleotides: 10. Per germline, CDR1 SGDLS and CDR2 YYNGEE. The CDR3 runs 18 residues. The CDR3 region is CASSVVSRDRAINSPLHF. The CDR3 bases are TGTGCCAGCAGCGTAGTGAGTCGGGACAGGGCCATTAATTCACCCCTCCACTTT.

The J gene is TRBJ2-5, the V gene TRBV6-5; the D is unclear. This CDR3 has 12 amino acids. Germline V gene lookup returns CDR1 MNHEY and CDR2 SVGAGI. V was cut by 8 bases and J by 3 bases, with 10 bases left in between. CDR3 protein: CASGFGKETQYF. As DNA, the CDR3 is TGTGCCAGCGGATTCGGAAAAGAGACCCAGTACTTC.

The CDR3 region is CASSHAEANYGYTF. The CDR3 region has the DNA TGTGCCAGCAGCCACGCGGAAGCTAACTATGGCTACACCTTC. The V gene is TRBV4-2, the J gene TRBJ1-2; no clear D gene. Trimming took off 3 bases at V and 0 bases at J, with 8 bases between the two ends. The CDR3 runs 14 residues. Germline V gives CDR1 LGHNA, CDR2 YNFKEQ.

This clone was found once. This chain connects TRBV19 to TRBJ1-2; perhaps TRBD1 as D (6 bases). There are 13 residues in the CDR3. Trimming pared 6 bases from V and 8 bases from J, leaving 16 bases between. In germline, CDR1 is LNHDA, CDR2 SQIVND (reference sequence). The CDR3, as DNA: TGTGCCAGTAGGATACAGGGACACCAGGGCTACACCTTC. This translates into CASRIQGHQGYTF.

The chain is built from TRBV5-1 and TRBJ2-7, with TRBD2 matching over 7 bases. Unmatched junction bases numbered 4, after V lost 1 base and J lost 0 bases. Germline CDR1 reads SGHRS; CDR2 reads YFSETQ. This CDR3 has 15 residues. CDR3 residues: CASSLPLATSYEQYF. As DNA, the CDR3 is TGCGCCAGCAGCTTGCCACTAGCGACCTCCTACGAGCAGTACTTC.

There are a few counts of this clone. The rearrangement joins TRBV30 to TRBJ1-3; D not resolved. CDR1 is GTSNPN and CDR2 is SVGIG in the germline V gene (reference sequence). This CDR3 is 12 amino acids long. Trimming took off 0 bases at V and 5 bases at J, with 5 bases between the two ends. The CDR3 loop reads CAWSVNRNTIYF. The CDR3 DNA sequence: TGTGCCTGGAGTGTAAACCGAAACACCATATATTTT.